This T cell receptor (beta chain) is drawn from a study of neurological immune-mediated disorders. TCRdb reprocessed the 5' RACE reads via MiXCR and lists one record per CDR3 protein. The table lists 65,000 to 90,000 distinct CDR3 sequences, about 5% of them singletons. This clonotype came up many times. Antigen unknown. Germline assignment: CDR1 SGHKS and CDR2 YYEKEE (reference sequence). CDR3 size: 15 residues. Deletions cut 1 base from V and 1 base from J, with 10 bases between. Whole-study findings and limits: HTLV-1-associated myelopathy displayed the greatest TCR clonal expansion, and multiple sclerosis exhibited the smallest, lower than that of healthy controls. The expanded clones of different subjects shared no CDR3 amino acid sequences (suggesting private repertoires in all groups).

The chain joins TRBV5-5 to TRBJ2-3, with TRBD1 as a possible D gene (6 bases). The sequencing input was PBMCs. This clonotype was obtained from a woman in her 30s with multiple sclerosis. CDR3 amino acids: CASSLLAGGTDTQYF. The CDR3 bases are TGTGCCAGCAGCTTGCTTGCAGGGGGCACAGATACGCAGTATTTT.